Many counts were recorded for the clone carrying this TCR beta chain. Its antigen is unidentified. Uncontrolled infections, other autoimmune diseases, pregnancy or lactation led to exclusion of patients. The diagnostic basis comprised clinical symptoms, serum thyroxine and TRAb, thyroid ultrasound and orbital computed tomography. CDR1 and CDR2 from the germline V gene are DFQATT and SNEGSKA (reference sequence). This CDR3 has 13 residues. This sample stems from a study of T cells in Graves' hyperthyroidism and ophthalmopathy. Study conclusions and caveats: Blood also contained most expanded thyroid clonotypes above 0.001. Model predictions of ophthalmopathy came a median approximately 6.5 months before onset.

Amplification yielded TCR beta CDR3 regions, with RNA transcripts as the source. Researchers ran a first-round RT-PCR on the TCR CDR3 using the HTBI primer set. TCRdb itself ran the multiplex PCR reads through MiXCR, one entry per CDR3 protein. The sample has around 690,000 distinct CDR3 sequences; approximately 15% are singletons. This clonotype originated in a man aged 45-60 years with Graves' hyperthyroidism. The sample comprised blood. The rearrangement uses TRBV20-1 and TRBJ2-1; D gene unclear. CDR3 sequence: CRPKWGAYNEQFF. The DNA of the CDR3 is TGCAGGCCAAAATGGGGTGCCTACAATGAGCAGTTCTTC.